One and the same sample provided the 9 T cell receptor beta chains below, sequenced in a study of CXCR3-negative and CXCR3-positive naive CD8 T cells. The TRB libraries of cDNA were built by UMI-labeled 5' RACE. For each CDR3 protein, TCRdb gives one entry from its re-call of the 5' RACE reads, without DNA. Here the sample table reports some 130,000 distinct CDR3 sequences. Sequencing used naive CXCR3- CD8+ T cells from blood. Subset given: CD45RO-CCR7+CD27+CD95- naive CD8+ T cells lacking CXCR3 (TNR3-). The receptors derive from a human donor in good health. Some clones in this sample may be carry-over from other donors' samples.

The chain couples TRBV11-2 to TRBJ2-1; lacking DNA, the TRBD1 call made by TCRdb goes unchecked. Germline CDR1 SGHAT, CDR2 FQNNGV. This CDR3 comprises 16 residues. The CDR3: CASRGMRRPPYNEQFF. The whole variable domain, remainder taken from reference TRBV11-2 and TRBJ2-1, is EAGVAQSPRYKIIEKRQSVAFWCNPISGHATLYWYQQILGQGPKLLIQFQNNGVVDDSQLPKDRFSAERLKGVDSTLKIQPAKLEDSAVYLCASRGMRRPPYNEQFFGPGTRLTVL.

The V call is TRBV7-3, the J call TRBJ2-2; the TCRdb D gene call, TRBD2, has no DNA to confirm it. CDR3 size: 19 residues. The germline V gene has CDR1 SGHTA and CDR2 FQGTGA. The chain's CDR3 is CASSLTAGGAREVSGELFF.

This rearrangement joins TRBV7-9 to TRBJ2-7; TCRdb calls TRBD1, which cannot be checked without DNA. This CDR3 region has 13 residues. Germline V lookup: CDR1 SEHNR, CDR2 FQNEAQ (reference sequence). The CDR3 is CASRRQAGDEQYF.

The chain carries TRBV27 and TRBJ2-5; the D gene TCRdb calls, TRBD1, cannot be checked with no DNA. The germline CDR1 and CDR2 sequences are MNHEY and SMNVEV (reference sequence). This CDR3 is 13 amino acids long. The CDR3 protein is CASKVGGEETQYF.

This chain joins TRBV4-3 and TRBJ2-3. Germline CDR1 is LGHNA and CDR2 is YSLEER. The CDR3 spans 15 residues. The CDR3: CASSQDTSHTDTQYF.

The chain uses TRBV5-5 and TRBJ1-5. CDR3 size: 18 residues. CDR1 SGHKS and CDR2 YYEKEE come from the germline V gene (reference sequence). This CDR3 reads CASSLALAGRDLSQPQHF.

The chain employs TRBV18 and TRBJ2-5; the TCRdb call, TRBD1, lacks DNA for checking. The CDR3 extends over 16 amino acids. Per germline, CDR1 KGHSH and CDR2 LQKENI. Here the CDR3 reads CASSTLMTRREETQYF.

The chain combines TRBV4-1 with TRBJ2-1. Germline-derived CDR1 and CDR2 are MGHRA and YSYEKL. The CDR3 is 13 residues long. CDR3 region: CASSQDQRGEQFF.

This chain joins TRBV12-3 or TRBV12-4 and TRBJ2-1; TCRdb reports TRBD2, a call that lacks DNA to check it against. CDR3 length equals 14 residues. The CDR3 protein is CASTLARGGNEQFF.